This T cell receptor (beta chain) appears in the sequencing data of a study of OX40 agonist ivuxolimab in advanced cancers. Deletions cut 3 bases from V and 8 bases from J, with 14 bases between. This CDR3 spans 14 amino acids. Per the germline V gene, CDR1 is SGDLS and CDR2 is YYNGEE. Measured with immunoSEQ multiplex PCR; TCRdb has only the in-frame clones, and not every one. The sample holds about 62,000 clones, about 85% seen once. The source was CD4+ or CD8+ T cells sorted from blood, collected in a trial of the OX40 agonist ivuxolimab. This TCR was sampled from an adult with an advanced solid tumor such as melanoma, head and neck, liver or kidney cancer. The rearrangement links TRBV9 to TRBJ2-2; possible D gene TRBD2, 6 bases. CDR3 in amino acids: CASSAPGVPGELFF. CDR3 coding DNA: TGTGCCAGCAGCGCCCCGGGAGTCCCTGGGGAGCTGTTTTTT.